Here is one T cell receptor beta chain with its context. This record comes from a study of glioma-infiltrating T cells after dendritic cell vaccination. Study context: Samples are from glioblastoma patients in Phase I and II dendritic cell vaccine trials.

Some clones are missing from TCRdb's copy, which holds only in-frame ones; the method was immunoSEQ multiplex PCR. This sample has 40,000 or so clones, with just under 85% found just once. The germline CDR1 and CDR2 sequences are SQVTM and ANQGSEA. The CDR3 extends over 13 amino acids. V shed 4 bases, J shed 2 bases, and the junction held 4 bases outside the gene matches. The sequencing here drew on blood, taken before dendritic cell vaccination. This sequence joins TRBV29-1 and TRBJ2-7; TRBD1 agrees at 8 bases. The receptor was isolated from a human donor with glioblastoma. Written as DNA, the CDR3 is TGCAGCGTTGCCAGGGGGCTCACCTACGAGCAGTACTTC. As protein: CSVARGLTYEQYF.